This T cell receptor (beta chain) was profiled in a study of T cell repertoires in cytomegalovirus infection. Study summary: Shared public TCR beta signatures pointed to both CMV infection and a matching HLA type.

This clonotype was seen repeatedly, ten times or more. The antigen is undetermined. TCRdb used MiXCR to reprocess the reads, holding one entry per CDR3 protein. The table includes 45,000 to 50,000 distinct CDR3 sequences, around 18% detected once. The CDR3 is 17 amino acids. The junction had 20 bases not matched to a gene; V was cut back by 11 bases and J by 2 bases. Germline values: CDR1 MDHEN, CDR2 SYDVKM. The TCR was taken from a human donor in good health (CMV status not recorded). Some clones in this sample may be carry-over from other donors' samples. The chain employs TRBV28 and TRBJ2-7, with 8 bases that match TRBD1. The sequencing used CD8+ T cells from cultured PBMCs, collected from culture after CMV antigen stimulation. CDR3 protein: CAVSSRNDRGYTYEQYF. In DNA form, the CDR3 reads TGTGCCGTCAGCAGTCGGAACGACAGGGGCTACACCTACGAGCAGTACTTC.